This T cell receptor beta chain was found in a study of control samples from healthy donors and cancer patients. V lost 8 bases and J 6 bases, leaving 14 bases between the germline ends. The germline V gene has CDR1 MNHEY and CDR2 SVGAGI. The CDR3 extends over 13 amino acids. The table lists this clone with a count of one. Here immunoSEQ multiplex PCR was the method, and the copy in TCRdb shows in-frame clones only, minus some. Altogether 390,000 or so clones are present, approximately 90% being singletons, with the ten largest covering over 5.5%. The origin of this receptor is a man aged 35-49 years with head and neck cancer. Specimen: PBMCs. The V gene is TRBV6-5, the J gene TRBJ1-5; TRBD1 is a possible D gene (6 bases). Here the CDR3 reads CASRDTSGQPQHF. CDR3 bases: TGTGCCAGCCGGGACACTTCAGGTCAGCCCCAGCATTTT.